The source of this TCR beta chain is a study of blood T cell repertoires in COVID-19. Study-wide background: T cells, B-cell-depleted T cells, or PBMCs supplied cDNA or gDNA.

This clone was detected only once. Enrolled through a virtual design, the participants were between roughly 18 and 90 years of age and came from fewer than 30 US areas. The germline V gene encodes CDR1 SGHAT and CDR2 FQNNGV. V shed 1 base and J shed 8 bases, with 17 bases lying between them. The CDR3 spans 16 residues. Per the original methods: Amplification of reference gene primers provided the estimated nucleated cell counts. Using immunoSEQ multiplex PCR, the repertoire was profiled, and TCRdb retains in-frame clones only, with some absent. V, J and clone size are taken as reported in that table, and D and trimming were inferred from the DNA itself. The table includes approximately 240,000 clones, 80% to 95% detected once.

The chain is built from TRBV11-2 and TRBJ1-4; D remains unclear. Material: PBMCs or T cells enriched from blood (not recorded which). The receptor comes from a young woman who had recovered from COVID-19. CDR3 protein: CASSLVGPPGGEKLFF. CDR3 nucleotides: TGTGCCAGCAGCTTAGTTGGACCCCCTGGAGGAGAAAAACTGTTTTTT.